Below, 25 T cell receptor beta chains from the same sample are listed, as sequenced in a study of T cell responses to AZD1222 COVID-19 vaccine. TCRdb keeps only in-frame clones here, not all; method: immunoSEQ multiplex PCR. The table records roughly 70,000 clones, roughly nine tenths of them present only once. Sequenced here: peripheral blood, sampled on day 0 of AZD1222 vaccination. The receptors here all came from an adult in good health.

The rearrangement links TRBV28 to TRBJ1-5; D gene unclear. With 10 bases removed from V and 7 bases from J, the gap between germline ends came to 5 bases. The V gene's germline CDR1 is MDHEN and CDR2 SYDVKM. The CDR3 consists of 9 residues. CDR3 region: CATGQPQHF. CDR3 in DNA: TGTGCCACCGGGCAGCCCCAGCATTTT.

This clone showed up just once. This rearrangement joins TRBV7-3 to TRBJ2-1; D is possibly TRBD1 (5 bases). Trimming left V 1 base short and J 4 bases short, with 14 bases between. This CDR3 has 16 amino acids. Per the germline V gene, CDR1 is SGHTA and CDR2 is FQGTGA. The CDR3 loop reads CASSLSGATRYNEQFF. CDR3 sequence (DNA): TGTGCCAGCAGCTTAAGTGGGGCTACCAGGTACAATGAGCAGTTCTTC.

This clone was observed at least ten times. The CDR3 here is CATSVRDREAGELFF. The CDR3 nucleotides are TGTGCCACCAGTGTGCGTGACAGGGAGGCCGGGGAGCTGTTTTTT. The gene calls are TRBV24-1 and TRBJ2-2; weak D call: TRBD1 (7 bases). This CDR3 contains 15 residues. The germline V gene has CDR1 KGHDR and CDR2 SFDVKD. The V end was cut by 5 bases, the J end by 6 bases, with 15 bases between.

This chain links TRBV27 with TRBJ2-7; 8 positions agree with TRBD2. The CDR3 consists of 14 residues. The V gene's germline CDR1 is MNHEY and CDR2 SMNVEV (reference sequence). V dropped 6 bases and J dropped 3; count of bases not matched to a gene: 7. The CDR3 loop is CASSPGRGVYEQYF. The CDR3 region has the DNA TGTGCCAGCAGCCCCGGGCGGGGGGTCTACGAGCAGTACTTC.

V is TRBV6-4 and J is TRBJ1-6, with 9 bases aligning to TRBD1. CDR1 MRHNA and CDR2 SNTAGT come from the germline V gene. The V segment lost 0 bases and the J segment 6 bases; nucleotides outside the gene matches: 3. The CDR3 covers 16 residues. CDR3 residues: CASSDSGQGFNSPLHF. As DNA, the CDR3 is TGTGCCAGCAGTGACTCGGGACAGGGATTTAATTCACCCCTCCACTTT.

CDR3 DNA sequence: TGTGCCAGCAGCTTAGCGGGAGGGCCCTCAGATACGCAGTATTTT. Protein: CASSLAGGPSDTQYF. V gene TRBV7-8 combines with J gene TRBJ2-3; 7 nucleotides match TRBD2. The V gene end was trimmed by 0 bases and the J gene end by 4 bases; junction bases not matched to a gene: 4. Germline V gives CDR1 SGHVS, CDR2 FQNEAQ. CDR3 size: 15 residues.

The rearrangement joins TRBV27 to TRBJ1-4; D possibly corresponds to TRBD1 (6 bases). Germline CDR1 MNHEY, CDR2 SMNVEV (reference sequence). V was pared by 5 bases and J by 6 bases, with 19 bases between. The CDR3 contains 16 residues. The CDR3 region is CASSPYRALGHEKLFF. The CDR3 DNA follows: TGTGCCAGCAGTCCCTACAGGGCCCTAGGACATGAAAAACTGTTTTTT.

The chain couples TRBV11-3 to TRBJ2-2; 8 nucleotides agree with TRBD1. Germline CDR1 is SGHNT and CDR2 is YENEEA. The V segment lost 5 bases and the J segment 5 bases; nucleotides outside the gene matches: 10. The CDR3 consists of 16 residues. The CDR3 nucleotides are TGTGCCAGCAGCCCGTTCCGGACAGGGTTTACCGGGGAGCTGTTTTTT. It is translated as CASSPFRTGFTGELFF.

V usage is TRBV7-6 and J usage is TRBJ2-7; 9 bases agree with TRBD1. The CDR3 runs to 16 residues. Unmatched junction bases numbered 13, after V lost 5 bases and J lost 5 bases. Germline V CDR1 and CDR2: SGHVS, FNYEAQ. The DNA of the CDR3 is TGTGCCAGCAGCCGGGTACGAGGGACAGGGCTCGACGAGCAGTACTTC. Its translation: CASSRVRGTGLDEQYF.

This chain joins TRBV9 and TRBJ2-1, with 10 bases matching TRBD1. The germline CDR1 and CDR2 sequences are SGDLS and YYNGEE. The CDR3 sequence is 15 residues long. V gave up 5 bases and J gave up 8 bases; unmatched junction bases: 10. DNA for the CDR3: TGTGCCAGCAGTTACTCCGGGACAGGGGTTTATGAGCAGTTCTTC. It is translated as CASSYSGTGVYEQFF.

The chain joins TRBV18 to TRBJ1-5; 8 bases are a match to TRBD1. Germline V gives CDR1 KGHSH, CDR2 LQKENI. This CDR3 has 14 residues. The V and J ends lost 6 bases and 4 bases, in that order; junction bases with no gene match: 5. This CDR3 is CASSPGTGNQPQHF. The CDR3 coding sequence is TGTGCCAGCTCTCCCGGGACAGGTAATCAGCCCCAGCATTTT. Full variable domain (missing parts from reference TRBV18 and TRBJ1-5): NAGVMQNPRHLVRRRGQEARLRCSPMKGHSHVYWYRQLPEEGLKFMVYLQKENIIDESGMPKERFSAEFPKEGPSILRIQQVVRGDSAAYFCASSPGTGNQPQHFGDGTRLSIL.

The genes are TRBV13 and TRBJ2-5; no clear D. The germline V gene encodes CDR1 PRHDT and CDR2 FYEKMQ (reference sequence). CDR3 length: 11 residues. The ends were cut back, 5 bases at V and 2 bases at J, with 3 bases in the middle. This chain's CDR3 is CASSLQETQYF. CDR3 nucleotides: TGTGCCAGCAGCCTACAAGAGACCCAGTACTTC.

CDR3 residues: CASSVAGEKLFF. The DNA for the CDR3 is TGTGCCAGCAGCGTAGCTGGTGAAAAACTGTTTTTT. The rearrangement uses TRBV9 and TRBJ1-4; D remains unclear. With 0 bases removed from V and 7 bases from J, the gap between germline ends came to 4 bases. Germline V lookup: CDR1 SGDLS, CDR2 YYNGEE. CDR3 length equals 12 residues.

The chain employs TRBV14 and TRBJ2-1, with D perhaps TRBD1 (5 bases). The CDR3 extends over 16 amino acids. Trimming took 2 bases from V and 4 from J, leaving 15 bases between them. Germline CDR1 reads SGHDN; CDR2 reads FVKESK. The CDR3 DNA reads TGTGCCAGCAGCCAAAGGGGCCTTCGCAGGTACAATGAGCAGTTCTTC. This gives the protein CASSQRGLRRYNEQFF.

This clone showed up just once. The J gene is TRBJ2-1, the V gene TRBV5-4; 8 nucleotides agree with TRBD2. The CDR3 covers 17 residues. From germline, CDR1 is SGHNT and CDR2 YYREEE (reference sequence). After removal of 3 bases from V and 10 bases from J, the junction contained 18 bases not matched to a gene. This CDR3 reads CASSYSPGGLARQEQFF. The CDR3 coding sequence is TGTGCCAGCAGCTACTCCCCGGGGGGGCTAGCCCGCCAGGAGCAGTTCTTC.

The chain combines TRBV7-2 with TRBJ2-7; 7 bases map to TRBD2. The CDR3 spans 14 residues. J lost 5 bases, V lost 3 bases, and 7 bases had no gene match. From germline, CDR1 is SGHTA and CDR2 FQGNSA. The CDR3 DNA sequence: TGTGCCAGCAGCTTGGCGGGAGCCTGGGACGAGCAGTACTTC. Translating it yields CASSLAGAWDEQYF.

The J gene is TRBJ1-2, the V gene TRBV15, with D possibly being TRBD1 (6 bases). V lost 8 bases and J 2 bases, leaving 9 bases between the germline ends. There are 12 residues in the CDR3. CDR1 LNHNV and CDR2 YYDKDF come from the germline V gene (reference sequence). CDR3 loop: CATGQLNYGYTF. In DNA, the CDR3 is TGTGCCACCGGACAGCTCAACTATGGCTACACCTTC.

The genes are TRBV7-9 and TRBJ1-2; tentatively, D is TRBD1 (5 bases). The CDR3 contains 14 residues. The V end lost 1 base, the J end lost 8 bases, and 14 bases lay between the germline ends. Looked up from germline, CDR1 is SEHNR and CDR2 is FQNEAQ (reference sequence). This CDR3 reads CASSLGDPRDGYTF. The CDR3, as DNA: TGTGCCAGCAGCTTAGGAGACCCCAGGGACGGCTACACCTTC. The whole variable domain, filled in from reference TRBV7-9 and TRBJ1-2, reads DTGVSQNPRHKITKRGQNVTFRCDPISEHNRLYWYRQTLGQGPEFLTYFQNEAQLEKSRLLSDRFSAERPKGSFSTLEIQRTEQGDSAMYLCASSLGDPRDGYTFGSGTRLTVV.

V and J are TRBV5-3 and TRBJ1-2; possibly TRBD1 for D (5 bases). TRBV5-3 is assigned to the ORF class and has an uncertain function. CDR3 length equals 14 residues. The V end was cut by 0 bases, the J end by 8 bases, with 14 bases between. For the CDR3, the DNA is TGTGCCAGAAGCTTGGGGGCGGGGCGGGAGGGCTACACCTTC. Amino acid sequence: CARSLGAGREGYTF.

The genes are TRBV28 and TRBJ1-6; D is undetermined. V was shortened by 5 bases and J by 4 bases, with 12 bases between the two germline ends. The CDR3 loop spans 15 amino acids. Germline assignment: CDR1 MDHEN and CDR2 SYDVKM. Here the CDR3 DNA reads TGTGCCAGCAGTCTAAGACGGACTTATAATTCACCCCTCCACTTT. This translates into CASSLRRTYNSPLHF.

This chain uses TRBV7-3 with TRBJ2-7; the D is unclear. V dropped 5 bases and J dropped 7 bases, with 12 bases sitting between them. Germline-derived CDR1 and CDR2 are SGHTA and FQGTGA. CDR3 length equals 12 residues. For the CDR3, the DNA is TGTGCCAGCAGCCCCGACGGATTTGAGCAGTACTTC. Protein product: CASSPDGFEQYF.

The V gene is TRBV2, the J gene TRBJ2-2; maybe TRBD2 (6 bases). The germline CDR1 and CDR2 sequences are SNHLY and FYNNEI. CDR3 length: 14 amino acids. The V gene lost 10 bases and the J gene lost 3 bases, with 15 bases spanning the gap. CDR3 DNA sequence: TGTGCCACGGGAAAGGCGGGATACACCGGGGAGCTGTTTTTT. Protein product: CATGKAGYTGELFF.

The V gene is TRBV11-2, the J gene TRBJ2-3; 8 bases are a match to TRBD2. J lost 2 bases, V lost 5 bases, and 9 bases had no gene match. In germline, CDR1 is SGHAT, CDR2 FQNNGV. This CDR3 spans 16 amino acids. The CDR3 DNA sequence: TGTGCCAGCAGCGGACTAGCCTGGAGGTTCACAGATACGCAGTATTTT. Encoded protein: CASSGLAWRFTDTQYF.

This clone was detected only once. This chain links TRBV25-1 with TRBJ1-4, with unresolved D. The length of the CDR3 is 15 residues. Deletions cut 3 bases from V and 8 bases from J, with 16 bases between. The V gene's germline CDR1 is MGHDK and CDR2 SYGVNS. The CDR3 sequence is CASSDFGQDPEKLFF. In DNA form, the CDR3 reads TGTGCCAGCAGTGACTTTGGGCAGGACCCAGAAAAACTGTTTTTT.

The rearrangement joins TRBV6-1 to TRBJ1-6; unclear D gene. V was shortened by 3 bases and J by 5 bases, with 8 bases between the two germline ends. Germline V gene data show CDR1 as MNHNS and CDR2 as SASEGT. This CDR3 comprises 14 residues. CDR3 in DNA: TGTGCCAGCAGTGACGGGTTCCATAATTCACCCCTCCACTTT. Residues: CASSDGFHNSPLHF.